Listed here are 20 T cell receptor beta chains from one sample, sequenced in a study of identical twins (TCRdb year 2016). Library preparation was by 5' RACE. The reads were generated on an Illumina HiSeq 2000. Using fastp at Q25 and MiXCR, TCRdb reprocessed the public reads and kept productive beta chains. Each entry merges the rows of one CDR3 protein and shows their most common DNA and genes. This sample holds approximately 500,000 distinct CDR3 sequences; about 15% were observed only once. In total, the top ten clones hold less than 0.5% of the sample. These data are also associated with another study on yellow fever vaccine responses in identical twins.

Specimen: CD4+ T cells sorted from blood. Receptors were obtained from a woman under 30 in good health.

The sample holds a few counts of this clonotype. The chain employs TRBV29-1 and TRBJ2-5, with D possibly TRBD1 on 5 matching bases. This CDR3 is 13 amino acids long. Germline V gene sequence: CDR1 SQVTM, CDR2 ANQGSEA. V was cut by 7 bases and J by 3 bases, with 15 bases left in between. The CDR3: CSAVAGKKETQYF. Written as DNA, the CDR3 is TGCAGCGCCGTGGCAGGGAAAAAAGAGACCCAGTACTTC.

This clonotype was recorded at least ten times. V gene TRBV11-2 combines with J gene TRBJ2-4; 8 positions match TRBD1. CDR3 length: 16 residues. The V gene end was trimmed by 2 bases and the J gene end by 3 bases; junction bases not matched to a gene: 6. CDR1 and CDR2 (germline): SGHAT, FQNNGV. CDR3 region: CASSLLRTGFKNIQYF. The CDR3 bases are TGTGCCAGCAGCTTACTCCGGACAGGGTTCAAAAACATTCAGTACTTC.

The CDR3 protein is CASRRDGGSTEAFF. The DNA for the CDR3 is TGTGCCAGTAGACGGGACGGCGGGAGCACTGAAGCTTTCTTT. J is TRBJ1-1 and V is TRBV19, with D possibly being TRBD1 (5 bases). Germline V CDR1 and CDR2: LNHDA, SQIVND (reference sequence). The CDR3 runs to 14 residues. The V end lost 6 bases, the J end lost 4 bases, and 15 bases lay between the germline ends.

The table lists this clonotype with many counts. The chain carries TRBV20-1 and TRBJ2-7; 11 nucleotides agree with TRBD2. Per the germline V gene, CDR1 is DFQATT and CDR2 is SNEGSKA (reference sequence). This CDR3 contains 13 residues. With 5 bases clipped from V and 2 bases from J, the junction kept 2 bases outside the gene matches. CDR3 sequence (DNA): TGCAGTGCTTCGGGACTAGCGGCCTACGAGCAGTACTTC. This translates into CSASGLAAYEQYF.

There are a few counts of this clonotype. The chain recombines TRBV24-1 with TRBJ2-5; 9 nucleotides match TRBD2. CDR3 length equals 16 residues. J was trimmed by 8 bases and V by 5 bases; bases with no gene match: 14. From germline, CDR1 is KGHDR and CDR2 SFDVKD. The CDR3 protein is CATSGPGTSPPGTQYF. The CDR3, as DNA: TGTGCCACCAGTGGGCCGGGGACTAGCCCCCCTGGTACCCAGTACTTC.

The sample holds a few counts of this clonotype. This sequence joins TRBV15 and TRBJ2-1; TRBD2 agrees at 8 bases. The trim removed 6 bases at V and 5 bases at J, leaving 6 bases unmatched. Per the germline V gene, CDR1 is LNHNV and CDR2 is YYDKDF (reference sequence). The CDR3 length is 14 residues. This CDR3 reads CATRNSGNDNEQFF. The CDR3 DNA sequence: TGTGCCACCAGAAATAGCGGGAACGACAATGAGCAGTTCTTC.

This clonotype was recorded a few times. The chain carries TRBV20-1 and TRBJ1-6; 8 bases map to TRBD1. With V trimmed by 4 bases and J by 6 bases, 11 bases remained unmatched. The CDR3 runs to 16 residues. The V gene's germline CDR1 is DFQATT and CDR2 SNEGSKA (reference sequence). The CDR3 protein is CSAIPPGQAFNSPLHF. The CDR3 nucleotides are TGCAGTGCTATACCCCCGGGACAGGCTTTTAATTCACCCCTCCACTTT.

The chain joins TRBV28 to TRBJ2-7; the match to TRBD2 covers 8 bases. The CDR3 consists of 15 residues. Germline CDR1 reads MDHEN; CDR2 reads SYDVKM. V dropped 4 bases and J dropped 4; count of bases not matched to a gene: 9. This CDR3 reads CASSSPDGRGYEQYF. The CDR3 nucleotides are TGTGCCAGCAGTTCCCCCGACGGGAGGGGGTACGAGCAGTACTTC.

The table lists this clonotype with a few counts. In nucleotides, the CDR3 is TGTGCCAGTGATCAAGGACAGCTGAACACTGAAGCTTTCTTT. Translating gives CASDQGQLNTEAFF. J is TRBJ1-1 and V is TRBV7-9; possibly TRBD1 for D (6 bases). Germline values: CDR1 SEHNR, CDR2 FQNEAQ (reference sequence). The CDR3 sequence is 14 residues long. The V end was cut by 9 bases, the J end by 0 bases, with 14 bases between.

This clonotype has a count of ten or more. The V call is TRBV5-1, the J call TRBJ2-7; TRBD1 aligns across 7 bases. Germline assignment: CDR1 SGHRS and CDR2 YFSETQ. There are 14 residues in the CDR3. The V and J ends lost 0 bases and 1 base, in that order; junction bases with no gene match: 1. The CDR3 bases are TGCGCCAGCAGCTTGGAGGGACAGTCCTACGAGCAGTACTTC. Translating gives CASSLEGQSYEQYF.

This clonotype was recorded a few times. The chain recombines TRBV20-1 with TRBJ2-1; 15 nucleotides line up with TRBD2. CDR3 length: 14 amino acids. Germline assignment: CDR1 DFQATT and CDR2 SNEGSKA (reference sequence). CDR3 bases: TGCGGAGGACTAGCGGGAGGGCCGAGGAATGAGCAGTTCTTC. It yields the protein CGGLAGGPRNEQFF.

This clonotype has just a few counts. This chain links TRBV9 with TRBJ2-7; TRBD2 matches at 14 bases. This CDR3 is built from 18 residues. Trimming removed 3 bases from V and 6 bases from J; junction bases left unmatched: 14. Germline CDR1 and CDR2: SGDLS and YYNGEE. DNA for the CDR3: TGTGCCAGCAGCGCTGAATCCGGGACTAGCGGGAGAGGTGGCGAGCAGTACTTC. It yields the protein CASSAESGTSGRGGEQYF.

The CDR3 coding sequence is TGTGCCAGCAGTCGGACAGTTGTTTCCTACAATGAGCAGTTCTTC. The encoded protein is CASSRTVVSYNEQFF. The chain links TRBV9 to TRBJ2-1; D might be TRBD1 (6 bases). Germline assignment: CDR1 SGDLS and CDR2 YYNGEE. Trimming removed 5 bases from V and 1 base from J, with 13 bases in between. CDR3 length equals 15 residues.

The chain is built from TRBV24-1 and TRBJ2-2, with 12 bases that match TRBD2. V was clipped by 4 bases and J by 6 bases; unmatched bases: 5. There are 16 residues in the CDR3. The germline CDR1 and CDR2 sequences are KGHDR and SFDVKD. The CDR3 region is CATSDPTSGSPGELFF. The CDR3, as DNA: TGTGCCACCAGTGACCCGACTAGCGGGAGCCCCGGGGAGCTGTTTTTT.

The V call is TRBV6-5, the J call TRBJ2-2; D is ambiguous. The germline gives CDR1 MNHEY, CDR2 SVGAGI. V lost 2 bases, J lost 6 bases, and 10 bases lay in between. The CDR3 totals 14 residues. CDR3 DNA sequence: TGTGCCAGCAGTTACCGGACGGGTTCCGGGGAGCTGTTTTTT. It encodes CASSYRTGSGELFF.

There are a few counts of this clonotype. CDR3 loop: CSALPGQGGETQYF. Written as DNA, the CDR3 is TGCAGTGCCCTCCCGGGACAGGGAGGCGAGACCCAGTACTTC. The chain is built from TRBV20-1 and TRBJ2-5; 9 bases are a match to TRBD1. Trimming took 6 bases from V and 5 from J; bases not matched to a gene: 10. The CDR3 is 14 residues long. CDR1 and CDR2 (germline): DFQATT, SNEGSKA (reference sequence).

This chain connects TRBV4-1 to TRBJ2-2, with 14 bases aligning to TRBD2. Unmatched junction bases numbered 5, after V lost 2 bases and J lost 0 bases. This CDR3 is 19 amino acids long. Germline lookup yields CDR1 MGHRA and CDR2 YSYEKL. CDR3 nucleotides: TGCGCCAGCAGCCAACGACTAGCGGGAGGGTACGCGAACACCGGGGAGCTGTTTTTT. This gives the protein CASSQRLAGGYANTGELFF.

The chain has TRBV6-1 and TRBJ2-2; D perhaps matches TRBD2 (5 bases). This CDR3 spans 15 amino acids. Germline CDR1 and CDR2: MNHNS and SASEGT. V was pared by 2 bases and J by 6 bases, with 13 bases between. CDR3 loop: CASSETLARSGELFF. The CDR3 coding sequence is TGTGCCAGCAGTGAAACCCTAGCACGCTCCGGGGAGCTGTTTTTT.

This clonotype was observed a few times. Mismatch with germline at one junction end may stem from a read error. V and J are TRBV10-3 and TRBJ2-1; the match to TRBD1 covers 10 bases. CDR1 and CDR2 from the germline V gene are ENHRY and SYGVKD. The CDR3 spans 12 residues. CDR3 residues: CAISGDRGRFRF. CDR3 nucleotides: TGTGCCATCAGTGGAGACAGGGGGCGTTTTAGGTTC.

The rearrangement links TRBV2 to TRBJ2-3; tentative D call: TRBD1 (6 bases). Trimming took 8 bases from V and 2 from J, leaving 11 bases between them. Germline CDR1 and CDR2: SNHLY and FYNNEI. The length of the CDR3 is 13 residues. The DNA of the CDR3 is TGTGCCAGCGCCCGGGACACCACAGATACGCAGTATTTT. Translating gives CASARDTTDTQYF.